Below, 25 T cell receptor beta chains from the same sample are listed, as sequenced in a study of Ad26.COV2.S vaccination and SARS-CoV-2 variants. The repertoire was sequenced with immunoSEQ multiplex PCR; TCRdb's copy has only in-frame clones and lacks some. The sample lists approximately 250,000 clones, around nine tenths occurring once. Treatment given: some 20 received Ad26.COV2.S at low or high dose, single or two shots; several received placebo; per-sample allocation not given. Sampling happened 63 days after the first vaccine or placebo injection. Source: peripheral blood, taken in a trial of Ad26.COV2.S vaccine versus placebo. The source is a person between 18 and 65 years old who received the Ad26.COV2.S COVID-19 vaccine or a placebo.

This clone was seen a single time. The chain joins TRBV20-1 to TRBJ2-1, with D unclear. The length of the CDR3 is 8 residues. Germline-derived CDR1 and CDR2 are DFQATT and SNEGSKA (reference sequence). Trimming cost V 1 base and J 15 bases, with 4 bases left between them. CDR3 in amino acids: CSARAGFF. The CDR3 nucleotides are TGCAGTGCTAGAGCGGGGTTCTTC.

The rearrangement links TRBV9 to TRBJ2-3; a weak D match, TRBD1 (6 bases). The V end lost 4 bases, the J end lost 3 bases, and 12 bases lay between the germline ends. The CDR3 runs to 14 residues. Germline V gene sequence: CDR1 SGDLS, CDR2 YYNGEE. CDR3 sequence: CASSFQTGTDTQYF. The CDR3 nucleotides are TGTGCCAGCAGCTTTCAAACAGGGACAGATACGCAGTATTTT.

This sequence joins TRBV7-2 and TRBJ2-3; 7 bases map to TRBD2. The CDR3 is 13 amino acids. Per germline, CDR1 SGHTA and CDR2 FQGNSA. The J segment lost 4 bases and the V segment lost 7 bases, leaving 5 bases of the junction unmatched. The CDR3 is CASTTGRADTQYF. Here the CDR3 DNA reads TGTGCCAGCACCACGGGGAGGGCAGATACGCAGTATTTT.

The CDR3 is CASSDRDSYEQYV. CDR3 DNA sequence: TGTGCCAGCAGCGACCGGGACTCCTACGAGCAGTACGTC. The V gene is TRBV9, the J gene TRBJ2-7, with D tentatively TRBD2 (5 bases). The CDR3 has 13 residues. Germline CDR1 SGDLS, CDR2 YYNGEE. V was clipped by 3 bases and J by 0 bases, with 7 bases between them.

In nucleotides, the CDR3 is TGTGCCAGCAGTGGGGGGACTAGCGGGGCCCCGGGGTACAATGAGCAGTTCTTC. As protein: CASSGGTSGAPGYNEQFF. This chain connects TRBV2 to TRBJ2-1; 13 bases are shared with TRBD2. This CDR3 has 18 residues. J lost 4 bases, V lost 4 bases, and 10 bases had no gene match. Germline CDR1 SNHLY, CDR2 FYNNEI.

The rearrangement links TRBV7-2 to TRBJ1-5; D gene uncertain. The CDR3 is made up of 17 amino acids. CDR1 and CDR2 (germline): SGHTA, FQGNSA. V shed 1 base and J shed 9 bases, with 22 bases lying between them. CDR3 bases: TGTGCCAGCAGCTTAGTTCGTGCCGGGAAAAGACAACCGCCCCAGCATTTT. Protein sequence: CASSLVRAGKRQPPQHF.

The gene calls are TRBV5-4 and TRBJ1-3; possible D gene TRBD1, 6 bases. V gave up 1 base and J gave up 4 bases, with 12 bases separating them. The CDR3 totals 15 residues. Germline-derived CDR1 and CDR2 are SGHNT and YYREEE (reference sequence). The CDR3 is CASSLSQGHGNTIYF. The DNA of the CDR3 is TGTGCCAGCAGCTTGAGCCAGGGGCACGGAAACACCATATATTTT.

DNA of the CDR3: TGTGCCAGCAGTTACGGTTTGGAGGTGTTGACTGAAGCTTTCTTT. It is translated as CASSYGLEVLTEAFF. This chain uses TRBV6-5 with TRBJ1-1; D gene ambiguous. CDR3 length: 15 amino acids. Germline loops: CDR1 MNHEY, CDR2 SVGAGI. V shed 2 bases and J shed 5 bases, with 15 bases lying between them.

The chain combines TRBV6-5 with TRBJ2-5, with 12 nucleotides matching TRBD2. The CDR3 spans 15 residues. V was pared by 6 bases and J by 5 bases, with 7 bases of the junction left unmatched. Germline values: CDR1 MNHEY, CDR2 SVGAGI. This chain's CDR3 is CASSSLAGGGETQYF. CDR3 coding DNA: TGTGCCAGCAGCAGCCTAGCGGGAGGGGGGGAGACCCAGTACTTC.

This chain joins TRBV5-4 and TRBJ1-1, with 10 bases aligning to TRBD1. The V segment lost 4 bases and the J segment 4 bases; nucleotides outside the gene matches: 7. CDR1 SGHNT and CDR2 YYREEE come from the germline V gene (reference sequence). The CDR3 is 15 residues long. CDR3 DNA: TGTGCCAGCAGCCAACCTGACAGGGGGCTCACTGAAGCTTTCTTT. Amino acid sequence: CASSQPDRGLTEAFF.

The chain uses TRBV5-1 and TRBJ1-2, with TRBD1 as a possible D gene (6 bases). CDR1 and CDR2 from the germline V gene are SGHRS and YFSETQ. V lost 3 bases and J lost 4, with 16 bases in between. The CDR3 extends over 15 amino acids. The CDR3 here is CASSSSPGVGYGYTF. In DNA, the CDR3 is TGCGCCAGCAGCTCCTCCCCAGGGGTGGGCTATGGCTACACCTTC.

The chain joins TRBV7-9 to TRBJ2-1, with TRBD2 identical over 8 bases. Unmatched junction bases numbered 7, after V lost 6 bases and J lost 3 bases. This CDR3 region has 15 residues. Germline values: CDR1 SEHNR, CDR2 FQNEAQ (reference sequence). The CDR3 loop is CASSYTGTSYNEQFF. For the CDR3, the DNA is TGTGCCAGCAGTTACACCGGGACTAGCTACAATGAGCAGTTCTTC.

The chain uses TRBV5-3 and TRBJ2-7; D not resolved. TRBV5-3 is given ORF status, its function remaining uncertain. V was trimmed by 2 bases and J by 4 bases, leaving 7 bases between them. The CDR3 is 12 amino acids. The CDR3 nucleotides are TGTGCCAGAAGCTTTTCCGGATACGAGCAGTACGTC. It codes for CARSFSGYEQYV.

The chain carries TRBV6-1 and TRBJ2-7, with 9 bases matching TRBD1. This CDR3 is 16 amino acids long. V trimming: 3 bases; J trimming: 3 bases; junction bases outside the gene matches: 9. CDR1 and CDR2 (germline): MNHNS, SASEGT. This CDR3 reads CASSEPGQGRSYEQYV. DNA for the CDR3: TGTGCCAGCAGTGAGCCGGGACAGGGTAGAAGCTACGAGCAGTACGTC.

The CDR3 sequence is CASRSVDGYYEQYF. CDR3 coding DNA: TGTGCCAGCAGAAGTGTGGACGGTTACTACGAGCAGTACTTC. This chain connects TRBV27 to TRBJ2-7; D remains unclear. This CDR3 has 14 residues. Trimming took off 6 bases at V and 3 bases at J, with 15 bases between the two ends. Germline CDR1 MNHEY, CDR2 SMNVEV (reference sequence).

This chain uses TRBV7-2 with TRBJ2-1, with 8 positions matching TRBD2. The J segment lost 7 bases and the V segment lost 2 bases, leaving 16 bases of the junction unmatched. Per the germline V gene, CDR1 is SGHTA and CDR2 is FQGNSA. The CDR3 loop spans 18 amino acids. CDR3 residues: CASSLRVSGSRGWNEQFF. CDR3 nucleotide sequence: TGTGCCAGCAGCTTAAGGGTGAGCGGGAGTCGGGGTTGGAATGAGCAGTTCTTC.

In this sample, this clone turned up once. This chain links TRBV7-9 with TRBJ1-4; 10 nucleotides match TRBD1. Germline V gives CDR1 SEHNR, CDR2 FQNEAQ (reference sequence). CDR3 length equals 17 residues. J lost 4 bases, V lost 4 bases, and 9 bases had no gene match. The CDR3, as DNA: TGTGCCAGCAGCTCCTCCGACAGGGGGCCCAGTAATGAAAAACTGTTTTTT. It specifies CASSSSDRGPSNEKLFF.

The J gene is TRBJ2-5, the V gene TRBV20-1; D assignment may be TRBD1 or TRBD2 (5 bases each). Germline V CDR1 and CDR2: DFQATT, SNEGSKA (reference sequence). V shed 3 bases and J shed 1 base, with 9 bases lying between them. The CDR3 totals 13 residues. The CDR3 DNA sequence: TGCAGTGCTAGTGCAGGGACCCAAGAGACCCAGTACTTC. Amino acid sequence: CSASAGTQETQYF.

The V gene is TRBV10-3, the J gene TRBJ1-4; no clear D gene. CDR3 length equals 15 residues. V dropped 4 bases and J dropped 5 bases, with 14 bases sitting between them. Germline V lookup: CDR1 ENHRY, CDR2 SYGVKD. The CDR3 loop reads CAISARPAANEKLFF. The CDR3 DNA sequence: TGTGCCATCAGTGCCCGGCCAGCCGCCAATGAAAAACTGTTTTTT.

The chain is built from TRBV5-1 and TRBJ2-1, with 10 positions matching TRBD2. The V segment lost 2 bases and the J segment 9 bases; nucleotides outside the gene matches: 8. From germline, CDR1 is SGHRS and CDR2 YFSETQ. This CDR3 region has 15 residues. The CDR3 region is CASSFTGTSVAEQFF. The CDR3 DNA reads TGCGCCAGCAGCTTTACCGGGACTAGCGTTGCTGAGCAGTTCTTC.

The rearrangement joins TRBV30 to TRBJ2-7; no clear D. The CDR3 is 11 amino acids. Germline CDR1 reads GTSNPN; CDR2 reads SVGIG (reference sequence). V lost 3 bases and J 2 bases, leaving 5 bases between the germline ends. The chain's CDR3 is CAWRTPYEQYF. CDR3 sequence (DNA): TGTGCCTGGAGGACACCCTACGAGCAGTACTTC.

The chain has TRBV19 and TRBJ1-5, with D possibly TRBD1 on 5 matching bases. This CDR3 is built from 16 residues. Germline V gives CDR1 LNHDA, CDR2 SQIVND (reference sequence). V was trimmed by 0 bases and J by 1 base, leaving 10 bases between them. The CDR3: CASSIDSGRSNQPQHF. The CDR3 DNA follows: TGTGCCAGTAGTATAGATTCAGGGAGGAGCAATCAGCCCCAGCATTTT.

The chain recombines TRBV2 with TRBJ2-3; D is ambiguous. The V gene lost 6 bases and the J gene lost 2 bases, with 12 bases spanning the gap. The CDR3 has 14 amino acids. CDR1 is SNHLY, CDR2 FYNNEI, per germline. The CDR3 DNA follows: TGTGCCAGCAGCACGATGGTGCTCACAGATACGCAGTATTTT. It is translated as CASSTMVLTDTQYF.

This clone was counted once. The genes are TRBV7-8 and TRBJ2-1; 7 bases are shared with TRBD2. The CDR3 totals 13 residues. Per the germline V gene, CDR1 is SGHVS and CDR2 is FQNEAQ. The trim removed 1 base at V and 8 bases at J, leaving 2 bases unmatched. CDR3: CASSLGEGYEQFF. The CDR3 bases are TGTGCCAGCAGCTTAGGGGAGGGGTATGAGCAGTTCTTC.

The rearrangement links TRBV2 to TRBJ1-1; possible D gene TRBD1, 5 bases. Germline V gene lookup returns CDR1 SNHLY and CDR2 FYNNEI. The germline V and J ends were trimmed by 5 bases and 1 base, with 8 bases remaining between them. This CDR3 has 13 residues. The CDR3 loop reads CASSFGQNTEAFF. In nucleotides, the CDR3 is TGTGCCAGCAGTTTCGGACAGAACACTGAAGCTTTCTTT.